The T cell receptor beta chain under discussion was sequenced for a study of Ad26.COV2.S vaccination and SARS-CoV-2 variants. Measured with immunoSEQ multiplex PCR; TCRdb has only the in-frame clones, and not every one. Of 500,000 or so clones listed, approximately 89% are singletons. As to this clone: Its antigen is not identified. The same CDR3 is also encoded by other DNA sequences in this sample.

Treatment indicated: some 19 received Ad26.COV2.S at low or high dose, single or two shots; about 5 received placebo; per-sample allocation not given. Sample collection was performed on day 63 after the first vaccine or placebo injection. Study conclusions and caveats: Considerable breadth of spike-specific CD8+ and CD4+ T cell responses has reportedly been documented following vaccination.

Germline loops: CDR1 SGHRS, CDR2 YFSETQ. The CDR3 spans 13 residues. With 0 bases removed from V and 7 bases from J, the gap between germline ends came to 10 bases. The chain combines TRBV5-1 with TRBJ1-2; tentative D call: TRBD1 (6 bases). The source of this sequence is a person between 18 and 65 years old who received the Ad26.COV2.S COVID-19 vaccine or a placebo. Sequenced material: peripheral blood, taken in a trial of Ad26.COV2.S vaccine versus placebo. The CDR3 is CASSLAGEGGYTF. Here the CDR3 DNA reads TGCGCCAGCAGCTTGGCAGGGGAGGGTGGCTACACCTTC.